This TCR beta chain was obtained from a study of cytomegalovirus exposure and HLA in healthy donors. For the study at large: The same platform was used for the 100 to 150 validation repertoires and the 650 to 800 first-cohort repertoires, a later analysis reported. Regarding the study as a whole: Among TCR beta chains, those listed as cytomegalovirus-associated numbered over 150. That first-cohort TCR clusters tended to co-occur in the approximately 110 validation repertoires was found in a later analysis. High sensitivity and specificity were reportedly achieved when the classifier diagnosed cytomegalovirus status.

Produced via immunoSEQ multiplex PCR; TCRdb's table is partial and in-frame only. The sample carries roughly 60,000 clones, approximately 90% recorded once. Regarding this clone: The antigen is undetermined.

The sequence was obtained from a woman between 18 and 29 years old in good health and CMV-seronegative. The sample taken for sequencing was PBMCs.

The DNA for the CDR3 is TGTGCCAGCAGCTCCGACATATCCGGGGAGCTGTTTTTT. This encodes CASSSDISGELFF. The rearrangement joins TRBV5-4 to TRBJ2-2, with unresolved D. Germline lookup yields CDR1 SGHNT and CDR2 YYREEE (reference sequence). V shed 3 bases and J shed 6 bases, with 9 bases lying between them. The CDR3 consists of 13 residues.